Below are 23 T cell receptor beta chains sequenced from a single sample in a study of molecular identifiers for immune sequencing clone quantification. TCRdb reanalysed the PCR reads using MiXCR and keeps one entry per CDR3 protein. There are a few hundred thousand distinct CDR3 sequences in the sample; about a quarter occur only once, and around 0.78% lies in the top ten. Sequenced: naive CD8+ T cells from blood, with Jurkat cell RNA spiked in. Subset meaning: FACS-sorted CD8+CD4-CCR7+CD45RA+ naive T cells. The receptors were gathered from a human donor in good health. Some libraries in this study had Jurkat cell RNA spiked in.

This clonotype was seen ten or more times. The V gene is TRBV20-1, the J gene TRBJ2-1; D is unresolved. The ends were cut back, 1 base at V and 8 bases at J, with 15 bases in the middle. CDR3 size: 14 residues. In germline, CDR1 is DFQATT, CDR2 SNEGSKA (reference sequence). The CDR3: CSARGFSAVHEQFF. DNA of the CDR3: TGCAGTGCTAGAGGCTTCTCGGCAGTACATGAGCAGTTCTTC.

This clonotype was counted at least ten times. The junction differs from germline at one of its ends, possibly a read error. CDR3 bases: TGTGCCAGCAGCCCGGGGCGCTCCTACGAGCAGTACTTC. It translates to CASSPGRSYEQYF. The chain carries TRBV5-1 and TRBJ2-7; D possibly uses TRBD1 or TRBD2 (5 bases each). The CDR3 is 13 residues long. Germline V CDR1 and CDR2: SGHRS, YFSETQ.

The genes are TRBV29-1 and TRBJ2-4; the match to TRBD2 covers 12 bases. The length of the CDR3 is 18 residues. Trimming at V came to 1 base and at J to 3 bases, leaving 10 bases not matched to a gene. Per germline, CDR1 SQVTM and CDR2 ANQGSEA. The chain's CDR3 is CSVEGLAGGNIGKNIQYF. The CDR3 nucleotides are TGCAGCGTTGAAGGGCTAGCGGGGGGGAACATTGGCAAAAACATTCAGTACTTC.

V is TRBV5-6 and J is TRBJ2-7, with 7 nucleotides matching TRBD2. This CDR3 has 13 residues. Germline V gene lookup returns CDR1 SGHDT and CDR2 YYEEEE. V shed 2 bases, J shed 4 bases, and the junction held 3 bases outside the gene matches. The CDR3 loop is CASSFRDYYEQYF. DNA of the CDR3: TGTGCCAGCAGCTTCCGGGACTATTACGAGCAGTACTTC.

The genes are TRBV15 and TRBJ2-3; 7 nucleotides match TRBD2. The CDR3 contains 19 residues. With 0 bases clipped from V and 3 bases from J, the junction kept 15 bases outside the gene matches. CDR1 is LNHNV and CDR2 is YYDKDF in the germline V gene (reference sequence). CDR3 region: CATSRDGSWGGGWTDTQYF. Here the CDR3 DNA reads TGTGCCACCAGCAGAGATGGGTCATGGGGCGGGGGTTGGACAGATACGCAGTATTTT.

The chain employs TRBV27 and TRBJ2-3; D is possibly TRBD2 (5 bases). Trimming cost V 1 base and J 0 bases, with 8 bases left between them. Germline values: CDR1 MNHEY, CDR2 SMNVEV (reference sequence). This CDR3 is built from 15 residues. Here the CDR3 reads CASSLLRVSTDTQYF. The CDR3 DNA reads as TGTGCCAGCAGTTTATTGCGGGTTAGCACAGATACGCAGTATTTT.

This clonotype has a count of ten or more. This chain connects TRBV12-3 or TRBV12-4 to TRBJ1-5; D is unclear. V lost 2 bases and J lost 1, with 9 bases in between. The CDR3 consists of 15 residues. CDR3 sequence reads: CASSLRGLSNQPQHF. The CDR3 nucleotides are TGTGCCAGCAGTTTAAGAGGTCTAAGCAATCAGCCCCAGCATTTT.

This clonotype has at least ten counts. The V call is TRBV7-6, the J call TRBJ1-4, with 8 bases fitting TRBD1. The CDR3 extends over 19 amino acids. The V gene end was trimmed by 5 bases and the J gene end by 4 bases; junction bases not matched to a gene: 18. Germline CDR1 is SGHVS and CDR2 is FNYEAQ. The CDR3 DNA reads as TGTGCCAGCAGCCTCCTGGACAGGGAGGAGACGGAAATTAATGAAAAACTGTTTTTT. It specifies CASSLLDREETEINEKLFF.

The J gene is TRBJ1-4, the V gene TRBV7-9; TRBD1 is a possible D gene (6 bases). V was trimmed by 6 bases and J by 5 bases, leaving 16 bases between them. This CDR3 comprises 15 residues. Germline V gene sequence: CDR1 SEHNR, CDR2 FQNEAQ (reference sequence). CDR3: CASSSPTGPNEKLFF. The CDR3 DNA sequence: TGTGCCAGCAGTTCCCCGACAGGACCCAATGAAAAACTGTTTTTT. Drawing the rest from reference TRBV7-9 and TRBJ1-4, the complete variable domain is DTGVSQNPRHKITKRGQNVTFRCDPISEHNRLYWYRQTLGQGPEFLTYFQNEAQLEKSRLLSDRFSAERPKGSFSTLEIQRTEQGDSAMYLCASSSPTGPNEKLFFGSGTQLSVL.

In its sample, this clonotype was seen many times. The V gene is TRBV13, the J gene TRBJ1-2; TRBD1 aligns across 8 bases. From germline, CDR1 is PRHDT and CDR2 FYEKMQ (reference sequence). This CDR3 is built from 15 residues. The ends lost 1 base at V and 1 base at J; junction bases unmatched: 2. CDR3 DNA sequence: TGTGCCAGCAGCTTAGTTGGACAGGGTAACTATGGCTACACCTTC. Residues: CASSLVGQGNYGYTF.

This chain uses TRBV30 with TRBJ2-5; possible D gene TRBD2, 5 bases. The CDR3 runs 13 residues. Trimming pared 2 bases from V and 0 bases from J, leaving 7 bases between. Germline lookup yields CDR1 GTSNPN and CDR2 SVGIG (reference sequence). The CDR3: CAWSQDYQETQYF. As DNA, the CDR3 is TGTGCCTGGAGTCAGGACTACCAAGAGACCCAGTACTTC. The variable domain in full, with the rest retrieved from reference TRBV30 and TRBJ2-5, is SQTIHQWPATLVQPVGSPLSLECTVEGTSNPNLYWYRQAAGRGLQLLFYSVGIGQISSEVPQNLSASRPQDRQFILSSKKLLLSDSGFYLCAWSQDYQETQYFGPGTRLLVL.

This clonotype was found many times. The CDR3 coding sequence is TGTGCCAGCAGCTTAGAGCCCCAGCGAACCACCGGGGAGCTGTTTTTT. Translated: CASSLEPQRTTGELFF. The V call is TRBV7-6, the J call TRBJ2-2; D remains ambiguous. This CDR3 contains 16 residues. The ends were cut back, 1 base at V and 4 bases at J, with 13 bases in the middle. Germline CDR1 is SGHVS and CDR2 is FNYEAQ.

This clonotype appeared many times. The chain has TRBV6-6 and TRBJ1-2; unclear D gene. The ends were cut back, 5 bases at V and 4 bases at J, with 11 bases in the middle. In germline, CDR1 is MNHNY, CDR2 SVGAGI (reference sequence). This CDR3 is 13 amino acids long. CDR3 in amino acids: CASSPPESYGYTF. The CDR3 DNA follows: TGTGCCAGCAGTCCACCGGAATCCTATGGCTACACCTTC.

This clonotype has a single count. V usage is TRBV2 and J usage is TRBJ2-1; perhaps TRBD2 as D (5 bases). Germline V CDR1 and CDR2: SNHLY, FYNNEI. Trimming left V 7 bases short and J 8 bases short, with 15 bases between. The CDR3 covers 13 residues. The CDR3 region is CASTGVASDEQFF. CDR3 nucleotides: TGTGCCAGCACCGGGGTAGCTTCCGATGAGCAGTTCTTC.

This clonotype was seen repeatedly, ten times or more. The genes are TRBV12-3 or TRBV12-4 and TRBJ1-5; a possible D gene is TRBD1 (5 bases). The V end was cut by 6 bases, the J end by 0 bases, with 21 bases between. This CDR3 contains 18 residues. CDR3 sequence (DNA): TGTGCCAGCAGCCCTCTATGGGGAAAGGGGCATAGCAATCAGCCCCAGCATTTT. Its translation is CASSPLWGKGHSNQPQHF.

This clonotype was found a few times. The rearrangement links TRBV27 to TRBJ2-2; no clear D gene. Germline-derived CDR1 and CDR2 are MNHEY and SMNVEV (reference sequence). The CDR3 consists of 9 residues. The CDR3 coding sequence is TGTGCTATTTGCGGGGAGCTGTTTTTT. Residues: CAICGELFF.

The rearrangement uses TRBV20-1 and TRBJ2-3, with a tentative D call TRBD1 (5 bases). V lost 7 bases and J 2 bases, leaving 19 bases between the germline ends. The length of the CDR3 is 15 residues. In germline, CDR1 is DFQATT, CDR2 SNEGSKA (reference sequence). The CDR3 loop reads CSVPEWRTNTDTQYF. Here the CDR3 DNA reads TGCAGTGTCCCCGAATGGCGGACAAACACAGATACGCAGTATTTT.

This clonotype was recorded a few times. V usage is TRBV24-1 and J usage is TRBJ2-1; the D gene is possibly TRBD2 (5 bases). The CDR3 is made up of 15 amino acids. Trimming took off 2 bases at V and 4 bases at J, with 11 bases between the two ends. Germline CDR1 reads KGHDR; CDR2 reads SFDVKD. The CDR3 region is CATSDSTSGYNEQFF. The CDR3 DNA reads as TGTGCCACCAGTGATTCGACTTCGGGGTACAATGAGCAGTTCTTC.

This clonotype came up many times. The gene calls are TRBV7-2 and TRBJ2-1; TRBD2 matches 7 bases. Per germline, CDR1 SGHTA and CDR2 FQGNSA. V shed 5 bases, J shed 5 bases, and the junction held 9 bases outside the gene matches. The CDR3 covers 15 residues. The CDR3 nucleotides read TGTGCCAGCAGCCTTACTAGCGCACTTAACAATGAGCAGTTCTTC. It translates to CASSLTSALNNEQFF.

Of note for this clonotype: This may be a read error: a much more frequent sequence differs by one nucleotide. The V gene is TRBV9, the J gene TRBJ1-6, with a possible D match to TRBD1 (5 bases). CDR3 length: 15 amino acids. Germline V lookup: CDR1 SGDLS, CDR2 YYNGEE. This chain's CDR3 is CAGSKKGLENSPLHF. The CDR3 nucleotides are TGTGCCGGCAGCAAGAAGGGGTTAGAGAATTCACCCCTCCACTTT.

Remarks on this clonotype: A read error is possible here, since a much larger clone lies one base away. The chain carries TRBV9 and TRBJ2-4, with D possibly TRBD2 on 6 matching bases. The germline V and J ends were trimmed by 1 base and 0 bases, with 14 bases remaining between them. The CDR3 sequence is 17 residues long. From germline, CDR1 is SGDLS and CDR2 YYNGEE. The CDR3 loop reads CASSVSGGTLAKNIQYF. In DNA form, the CDR3 reads TGTGCCAGCAGCGTAAGCGGCGGGACGCTAGCCAAAAACATTCAGTACTTC.

V is TRBV30 and J is TRBJ2-1; 8 bases agree with TRBD2. Germline V gives CDR1 GTSNPN, CDR2 SVGIG (reference sequence). The CDR3 contains 19 residues. J lost 6 bases, V lost 0 bases, and 19 bases had no gene match. The CDR3 loop is CAWSVPLPTGTSLVNEQFF. In DNA, the CDR3 is TGTGCCTGGAGTGTACCCCTACCAACCGGGACTAGTCTTGTCAATGAGCAGTTCTTC.

This clonotype was recorded at least ten times. V gene TRBV4-3 combines with J gene TRBJ1-4, with TRBD1 identical over 8 bases. V lost 8 bases to trimming and J lost 0 bases; unmatched junction nucleotides: 8. Germline V gene data show CDR1 as LGHNA and CDR2 as YSLEER. The CDR3 covers 16 residues. The CDR3 sequence: CASGDQGATTNEKLFF. The CDR3 DNA reads TGCGCCAGCGGTGACCAGGGGGCCACAACTAATGAAAAACTGTTTTTT.